The 30 T cell receptor beta chains below all came from one sample that was sequenced in a study of T-cell reconstitution after alpha-beta-depleted transplantation in children (TCRdb year 2016). Libraries were constructed by PCR. TCRdb names Illumina HiSeq 2500 as the instrument used. To normalize quantification of the TCRbeta repertoire, the TCR libraries were built with molecular barcoding that relied on unique molecular identifiers. In-frame beta chains were kept once TCRdb had trimmed the public reads at Q25 with fastp and called clones with MiXCR. Every CDR3 protein is listed once, alongside the most common genes and DNA of its rows. In this sample the table shows about 600,000 distinct CDR3 sequences, about an eighth of which occur a single time. Over 2% of the sample is in the top ten clones. This specimen's treatment or condition label, per the study, means: allogeneic hematopoietic cell transplantation with graft depleted of TCRalphabeta T cells and CD19 B cells.

Sample: PBMCs, mostly from graft donor cells, taken 360 days after TCRalphabeta/CD19-depleted stem cell transplant. All receptors come from a male patient between 10 and 17 years old who had a stem cell transplant for acute myeloid leukemia, so the T cells may come from the graft donor.

This chain joins TRBV7-2 and TRBJ2-7; D uncertain. This CDR3 comprises 15 residues. V lost 1 base and J lost 1, with 11 bases in between. Germline assignment: CDR1 SGHTA and CDR2 FQGNSA. Here the CDR3 DNA reads TGTGCCAGCAGCTTAGATCCCAGAGGATCCTACGAGCAGTACTTC. Protein product: CASSLDPRGSYEQYF.

This clonotype turned up a few times. V usage is TRBV2 and J usage is TRBJ2-5; 11 bases agree with TRBD2. V was pared by 4 bases and J by 5 bases, with 6 bases of the junction left unmatched. This CDR3 comprises 15 residues. Germline assignment: CDR1 SNHLY and CDR2 FYNNEI. DNA of the CDR3: TGTGCCAGCAGTGCGATACTAGCGGGAGTTGAGACCCAGTACTTC. Its translation: CASSAILAGVETQYF.

This clonotype occurred many times. The chain has TRBV5-1 and TRBJ2-2; D remains ambiguous. Germline V gene lookup returns CDR1 SGHRS and CDR2 YFSETQ. Trimming took off 2 bases at V and 8 bases at J, with 13 bases between the two ends. CDR3 length equals 14 residues. The CDR3 protein is CASSFWSLIGELFF. DNA of the CDR3: TGCGCCAGCAGCTTTTGGAGCTTAATAGGGGAGCTGTTTTTT.

The gene calls are TRBV5-1 and TRBJ1-2; no reliable D call. With 4 bases removed from V and 2 bases from J, the gap between germline ends came to 15 bases. This CDR3 is 15 amino acids long. The V gene's germline CDR1 is SGHRS and CDR2 YFSETQ. Here the CDR3 reads CASSAGGSGNYGYTF. The DNA for the CDR3 is TGCGCCAGCAGCGCGGGAGGGTCGGGGAACTATGGCTACACCTTC.

This clonotype was detected ten times or more. This rearrangement joins TRBV28 to TRBJ2-3; unclear D gene. Trimming left V 1 base short and J 4 bases short, with 15 bases between. CDR1 and CDR2 (germline): MDHEN, SYDVKM. CDR3 size: 16 residues. The DNA for the CDR3 is TGTGCCAGCAGTTTATACGCAGTCTCCGTCGCAGATACGCAGTATTTT. Translation gives CASSLYAVSVADTQYF.

This clonotype was seen at least ten times. The V call is TRBV28, the J call TRBJ2-2; no clear D gene. Germline assignment: CDR1 MDHEN and CDR2 SYDVKM. CDR3 length equals 14 residues. The V gene lost 3 bases and the J gene lost 0 bases, with 5 bases spanning the gap. The CDR3 region has the DNA TGTGCCAGCAGTTTCGGCGCGAACACCGGGGAGCTGTTTTTT. Translation gives CASSFGANTGELFF.

CDR3 amino acids: CSVEDQPYNEQFF. The DNA for the CDR3 is TGCAGCGTTGAAGATCAGCCCTACAATGAGCAGTTCTTC. V is TRBV29-1 and J is TRBJ2-1; D call uncertain. V lost 0 bases and J lost 2, with 5 bases in between. Looked up from germline, CDR1 is SQVTM and CDR2 is ANQGSEA. CDR3 size: 13 residues.

The chain recombines TRBV4-2 with TRBJ2-1; 7 bases line up with TRBD1. The CDR3 contains 16 residues. The germline gives CDR1 LGHNA, CDR2 YNFKEQ. The ends lost 2 bases at V and 0 bases at J; junction bases unmatched: 4. CDR3 in amino acids: CASSQPQGSSYNEQFF. CDR3 in DNA: TGTGCCAGCAGCCAACCACAGGGGAGCTCCTACAATGAGCAGTTCTTC.

This clonotype was detected a few times. The J gene is TRBJ2-3, the V gene TRBV29-1, with D unresolved. This CDR3 is built from 13 residues. Germline values: CDR1 SQVTM, CDR2 ANQGSEA. The V end was cut by 4 bases, the J end by 2 bases, with 10 bases between. The DNA for the CDR3 is TGCAGCGTTGGGCCCGCCTCCACAGATACGCAGTATTTT. Encoded protein: CSVGPASTDTQYF.

The chain has TRBV4-3 and TRBJ2-5; no firm D call. With 0 bases removed from V and 1 base from J, the gap between germline ends came to 12 bases. Germline CDR1 and CDR2: LGHNA and YSLEER. CDR3 length: 16 amino acids. CDR3 amino acids: CASSQETGQFQETQYF. DNA of the CDR3: TGCGCCAGCAGCCAAGAGACGGGCCAATTCCAAGAGACCCAGTACTTC.

There are a few counts of this clonotype. This sequence joins TRBV5-1 and TRBJ2-1; weak D call: TRBD1 (5 bases). Germline assignment: CDR1 SGHRS and CDR2 YFSETQ. The CDR3 contains 17 residues. With 1 base removed from V and 8 bases from J, the gap between germline ends came to 22 bases. The CDR3 spells CASSLSAVPPLGDEQFF. The CDR3 region has the DNA TGCGCCAGCAGCTTGTCAGCTGTCCCTCCTCTAGGGGATGAGCAGTTCTTC.

This clonotype was seen at least ten times. V is TRBV12-3 or TRBV12-4 and J is TRBJ2-7; 9 bases are shared with TRBD1. The CDR3 loop spans 14 amino acids. Trimming removed 3 bases from V and 4 bases from J; junction bases left unmatched: 4. The CDR3 region is CASSFRGQGYEQYF. In DNA form, the CDR3 reads TGTGCCAGCAGTTTCCGAGGACAGGGGTACGAGCAGTACTTC.

The chain uses TRBV6-5 and TRBJ1-4, with D hard to call. The germline CDR1 and CDR2 sequences are MNHEY and SVGAGI. The CDR3 runs 15 residues. The V end lost 4 bases, the J end lost 8 bases, and 17 bases lay between the germline ends. The CDR3 is CASSWVTRRVEKLFF. The CDR3 coding sequence is TGTGCCAGCAGTTGGGTGACCAGGAGGGTAGAAAAACTGTTTTTT.

This clonotype was seen a few times. The chain has TRBV7-3 and TRBJ2-1, with D hard to call. The CDR3 runs 15 residues. V lost 2 bases to trimming and J lost 4 bases, with 12 bases between them. CDR1 is SGHTA and CDR2 is FQGTGA in the germline V gene. This CDR3 is CASSLASPPYNEQFF. CDR3 in DNA: TGTGCCAGCAGCTTAGCGAGTCCCCCTTACAATGAGCAGTTCTTC.

The sample holds a few counts of this clonotype. The V and J genes are TRBV7-2 and TRBJ2-3; D ambiguous. Trimming left V 3 bases short and J 2 bases short, with 12 bases between. This CDR3 is 15 amino acids long. Germline V gene lookup returns CDR1 SGHTA and CDR2 FQGNSA. This CDR3 is CASSLRRRLTDTQYF. For the CDR3, the DNA is TGTGCCAGCAGCTTGAGACGGAGACTCACAGATACGCAGTATTTT. Supplemented by reference TRBV7-2 and TRBJ2-3, the full variable domain reads GAGVSQSPSNKVTEKGKDVELRCDPISGHTALYWYRQSLGQGLEFLIYFQGNSAPDKSGLPSDRFSAERTGGSVSTLTIQRTQQEDSAVYLCASSLRRRLTDTQYFGPGTRLTVL.

Comment on this clonotype: Relative to the germline gene, one junction end is altered; a read error may explain this. The CDR3 region is CTSSRRGLAGALTSYEQYF. In DNA form, the CDR3 reads TGTACCAGCAGTCGCCGAGGACTAGCGGGAGCGCTTACCTCCTACGAGCAGTACTTC. The chain combines TRBV12-3 or TRBV12-4 with TRBJ2-7, with TRBD2 matching over 13 bases. This CDR3 is 19 amino acids long.

V usage is TRBV7-3 and J usage is TRBJ2-7, with 8 nucleotides matching TRBD2. CDR3 size: 17 residues. Trimming removed 3 bases from V and 1 base from J; junction bases left unmatched: 11. In germline, CDR1 is SGHTA, CDR2 FQGTGA. The CDR3 DNA is TGTGCCAGCAGCTTCTTGCCGATGGCGGGAGGATCCTACGAGCAGTACTTC. Protein product: CASSFLPMAGGSYEQYF.

This clonotype was counted only a few times. The chain carries TRBV20-1 and TRBJ2-7; the match to TRBD1 covers 11 bases. Trimming took 4 bases from V and 4 from J; bases not matched to a gene: 3. Germline V lookup: CDR1 DFQATT, CDR2 SNEGSKA (reference sequence). This CDR3 contains 13 residues. Here the CDR3 DNA reads TGCAGTGCTATGGACAGGGGGCTTTACGAGCAGTACTTC. Its translation: CSAMDRGLYEQYF.

The genes are TRBV28 and TRBJ1-2; unclear D gene. V was clipped by 7 bases and J by 4 bases, with 7 bases between them. This CDR3 is 11 amino acids long. CDR1 MDHEN and CDR2 SYDVKM come from the germline V gene. DNA for the CDR3: TGTGCCAGCACGGAGGGCTATGGCTACACCTTC. Translated, it gives CASTEGYGYTF.

The chain carries TRBV20-1 and TRBJ2-2, with a possible D match to TRBD2 (6 bases). The CDR3 has 15 amino acids. V lost 6 bases, J lost 7 bases, and 21 bases lay in between. Germline V gene data show CDR1 as DFQATT and CDR2 as SNEGSKA (reference sequence). The CDR3 loop is CSASFGSHGGGELFF. CDR3 nucleotide sequence: TGCAGTGCCAGCTTCGGTAGCCACGGGGGCGGGGAGCTGTTTTTT.

This clonotype came up many times. This chain links TRBV10-3 with TRBJ2-5; TRBD1 agrees at 8 bases. Germline-derived CDR1 and CDR2 are ENHRY and SYGVKD. Germline trimming cut 6 bases from V and 3 bases from J; bases unmatched to any gene: 3. CDR3 size: 13 residues. CDR3 nucleotides: TGTGCCATCAGGACAGGGGATAAAGAGACCCAGTACTTC. Encoded protein: CAIRTGDKETQYF.

In its sample, this clonotype was seen many times. The CDR3 here is CASSNTGTGIMYEQYF. The CDR3 region has the DNA TGTGCCAGCAGCAACACCGGGACAGGGATCATGTACGAGCAGTACTTC. The chain combines TRBV13 with TRBJ2-7, with TRBD1 identical over 9 bases. This CDR3 has 16 residues. V was pared by 5 bases and J by 4 bases, with 12 bases of the junction left unmatched. CDR1 is PRHDT and CDR2 is FYEKMQ in the germline V gene (reference sequence).

The rearrangement uses TRBV15 and TRBJ2-1, with no clear D. Trimming took off 0 bases at V and 2 bases at J, with 11 bases between the two ends. The CDR3 has 16 amino acids. Germline assignment: CDR1 LNHNV and CDR2 YYDKDF (reference sequence). The CDR3 region is CATSRDQLEAYNEQFF. As DNA, the CDR3 is TGTGCCACCAGCAGAGACCAGCTTGAGGCCTACAATGAGCAGTTCTTC.

This clonotype came up many times. The V gene is TRBV29-1, the J gene TRBJ2-1; 7 bases are a match to TRBD2. Trimming cost V 3 bases and J 13 bases; bases outside gene matches: 12. The CDR3 spans 13 residues. Germline CDR1 is SQVTM and CDR2 is ANQGSEA. Here the CDR3 reads CSVEPSGSPSQFF. In DNA, the CDR3 is TGCAGCGTTGAGCCTAGCGGAAGCCCGTCCCAGTTCTTC.

This clonotype was found a few times. The chain couples TRBV24-1 to TRBJ2-4; no clear D. CDR1 and CDR2 from the germline V gene are KGHDR and SFDVKD. The V gene lost 5 bases and the J gene lost 7 bases, with 5 bases spanning the gap. The CDR3 extends over 11 amino acids. The CDR3, as DNA: TGTGCCACCAGTGTCCCCAACATTCAGTACTTC. Translating it yields CATSVPNIQYF.

This clonotype has a handful of counts. This chain connects TRBV24-1 to TRBJ2-2; possible D gene TRBD2, 6 bases. The germline V gene has CDR1 KGHDR and CDR2 SFDVKD. V gave up 7 bases and J gave up 1 base, with 6 bases separating them. The length of the CDR3 is 13 residues. For the CDR3, the DNA is TGTGCCACCAGGGGAGGGAACACCGGGGAGCTGTTTTTT. Protein sequence: CATRGGNTGELFF.

This clonotype came up a few times. This chain joins TRBV7-9 and TRBJ2-3; D ambiguous. Germline V CDR1 and CDR2: SEHNR, FQNEAQ (reference sequence). The V end lost 3 bases, the J end lost 5 bases, and 15 bases lay between the germline ends. The CDR3 totals 15 residues. The DNA of the CDR3 is TGTGCCAGCAGCTTTCCACGCCCCCCTATAGATACGCAGTATTTT. Translated: CASSFPRPPIDTQYF.

This clonotype was detected a few times. This rearrangement joins TRBV28 to TRBJ2-1, with 11 bases identical to TRBD2. The CDR3 is made up of 15 amino acids. Unmatched junction bases numbered 9, after V lost 7 bases and J lost 7 bases. The germline gives CDR1 MDHEN, CDR2 SYDVKM. CDR3 DNA sequence: TGTGCCAGCAATCTGGGACTAGCGGTCCTAAATGAGCAGTTCTTC. It yields the protein CASNLGLAVLNEQFF.

This clonotype occurred a few times. This chain uses TRBV4-3 with TRBJ2-2; 8 bases line up with TRBD2. J was trimmed by 4 bases and V by 0 bases; bases with no gene match: 7. The CDR3 is 17 residues long. Germline V gene data show CDR1 as LGHNA and CDR2 as YSLEER. CDR3 nucleotides: TGCGCCAGCAGCCAAGAAGTCCTAGCGGGTTTCACCGGGGAGCTGTTTTTT. It is translated as CASSQEVLAGFTGELFF.

The chain has TRBV6-2 or TRBV6-3 and TRBJ2-7; the match to TRBD2 covers 12 bases. CDR1 is MNHEY and CDR2 is SVGEGT in the germline V gene. V gave up 2 bases and J gave up 4 bases; unmatched junction bases: 3. The CDR3 runs to 15 residues. The CDR3 loop is CASSYDGLAGYEQYF. The CDR3 nucleotides are TGTGCCAGCAGTTACGACGGACTAGCGGGATACGAGCAGTACTTC.